This passage covers 9 T cell receptor beta chains from one sample sequenced in a study of blood T cell repertoires in COVID-19. The method was immunoSEQ multiplex PCR; TCRdb's version includes in-frame clones alone and lacks a portion of them. Here the sample spans about half a million clones, 70% to 90% being singletons. Sequenced input: peripheral blood. Every receptor here comes from a human donor in a cohort sampled during active COVID-19.

J is TRBJ1-2 and V is TRBV7-8, with 9 bases lining up with TRBD1. V trimming: 5 bases; J trimming: 4 bases; junction bases outside the gene matches: 5. The CDR3 consists of 14 residues. CDR1 and CDR2 (germline): SGHVS, FQNEAQ. The CDR3 DNA reads TGTGCCAGCAGCACAGGGGGCATAGGCTATGGCTACACCTTC. It is translated as CASSTGGIGYGYTF.

This rearrangement joins TRBV5-1 to TRBJ1-5; possible D gene TRBD1, 6 bases. The CDR3 covers 16 residues. Germline V gene sequence: CDR1 SGHRS, CDR2 YFSETQ. Trimming took off 1 base at V and 1 base at J, with 12 bases between the two ends. CDR3 DNA: TGCGCCAGCAGCTTGCCAGGGAGGGGGAGCAATCAGCCCCAGCATTTT. It is translated as CASSLPGRGSNQPQHF.

This clone appeared once. The chain uses TRBV19 and TRBJ1-6, with D possibly TRBD1 on 5 matching bases. CDR3 size: 15 residues. Trimming cost V 1 base and J 6 bases, with 10 bases left between them. Germline V lookup: CDR1 LNHDA, CDR2 SQIVND (reference sequence). The CDR3, as DNA: TGTGCCAGTAGTATAGCTCCTAGGGGTAATTCACCCCTCCACTTT. As protein: CASSIAPRGNSPLHF.

The genes are TRBV7-6 and TRBJ1-3; D might be TRBD1 (6 bases). The CDR3 totals 14 residues. Germline loops: CDR1 SGHVS, CDR2 FNYEAQ. V gave up 4 bases and J gave up 0 bases, with 7 bases separating them. The CDR3 reads CASSSGVSGNTIYF. The CDR3 bases are TGTGCCAGCAGCTCAGGGGTCTCTGGAAACACCATATATTTT.

This clone was recorded once. The chain combines TRBV27 with TRBJ2-7, with TRBD1 matching 7 bases. The CDR3 sequence is 13 residues long. J was trimmed by 3 bases and V by 4 bases; bases with no gene match: 3. The germline CDR1 and CDR2 sequences are MNHEY and SMNVEV (reference sequence). DNA for the CDR3: TGTGCCAGCAGTTGGGGACAGAACTACGAGCAGTACTTC. This sequence encodes CASSWGQNYEQYF.

The CDR3 sequence: CASSIRQEGGTEAFF. Here the CDR3 DNA reads TGTGCCAGTAGTATTCGGCAGGAAGGTGGCACTGAAGCTTTCTTT. The chain uses TRBV19 and TRBJ1-1; D not resolved. CDR3 length: 15 amino acids. Between the trimmed V and J ends, which lost 3 bases and 4 bases, there was a span of 15 bases. Germline V gives CDR1 LNHDA, CDR2 SQIVND (reference sequence).

The V gene is TRBV6-2 or TRBV6-3, the J gene TRBJ1-2; tentatively, D is TRBD1 (6 bases). With 6 bases removed from V and 2 bases from J, the gap between germline ends came to 7 bases. The CDR3 loop spans 12 amino acids. Germline V lookup: CDR1 MNHEY, CDR2 SVGEGT. The DNA of the CDR3 is TGTGCCAGCAGCGGACAGAACTATGGCTACACCTTC. Translated, it gives CASSGQNYGYTF.

This clone occurred a few times. J is TRBJ2-1 and V is TRBV7-2; 8 bases fit TRBD1. Germline CDR1 is SGHTA and CDR2 is FQGNSA. The CDR3 contains 15 residues. V lost 1 base, J lost 8 bases, and 7 bases stayed unmatched. The CDR3 loop is CASSLVSGGIDEQFF. The CDR3 coding sequence is TGTGCCAGCAGCTTAGTGTCAGGGGGCATCGATGAGCAGTTCTTC.

This chain connects TRBV25-1 to TRBJ1-1, with 7 bases that match TRBD1. Losses at the gene ends were 4 bases for V and 0 bases for J; bases not matched to a gene: 11. Germline lookup yields CDR1 MGHDK and CDR2 SYGVNS. CDR3 length: 17 amino acids. The CDR3 sequence: CASSGGQEHFMNTEAFF. In nucleotides, the CDR3 is TGTGCCAGCAGTGGAGGACAGGAGCATTTTATGAACACTGAAGCTTTCTTT.